The clone carrying this T cell receptor beta chain appeared a single time. The entry originates in a study of blood T cell repertoires in COVID-19. Study background: The United States, Italy and Spain supplied acute and convalescent COVID-19 samples. PBMCs, B-cell-depleted T cells, or T cells provided the cDNA or gDNA that made up the material.

As processed by the authors: Estimation of nucleated cell counts relied on the amplification of reference gene primers. Only in-frame clones appear in the TCRdb table, and some are missing; sequencing was by immunoSEQ multiplex PCR. V, J and clone size derive from that table, while D and trimming were established from the DNA sequence. The repertoire holds about 210,000 clones, with about 90% as singletons. CDR3 length: 14 amino acids. The germline V gene has CDR1 GTSNPN and CDR2 SVGIG (reference sequence). V was shortened by 1 base and J by 8 bases, with 12 bases between the two germline ends. The chain has TRBV30 and TRBJ1-6; perhaps TRBD1 as D (5 bases). Sequenced material: peripheral blood. This sequence was found in a man between 18 and 35 years old with active or convalescent COVID-19. The CDR3 DNA follows: TGTGCCTGGAGTGGGGGCTTAAGGCATTCACCCCTCCACTTT. Translation gives CAWSGGLRHSPLHF.